The clone carrying this T cell receptor (beta chain) was detected many times. These data are taken from a study of read filtering for tumor transcriptome and immune sequencing. Study information: Patients were approximately 17 male and 13 to 15 female, mean age 65.9 years, range about 47 to 80.

From roughly 400 ng of RNA, a library with molecular barcoded alpha/delta and beta/gamma adaptors was made. Using its own MiXCR run on the reads, TCRdb lists one record per CDR3 protein. The sample lists 30,000 to 40,000 distinct CDR3 sequences; 13% to 15% were seen once. This CDR3 has 14 residues. CDR1 is MNHEY and CDR2 is SVGAGI in the germline V gene. Trimming took 6 bases from V and 0 from J; bases not matched to a gene: 5. The chain employs TRBV6-5 and TRBJ2-7; 7 bases match TRBD1. The clonotype originates from a donor at least 40 years old with multiple myeloma. Sequencing input: a population of CD138-negative cells sorted from bone marrow. The CDR3 loop reads CASSRQGPSYEQYF. Here the CDR3 DNA reads TGTGCCAGCAGCCGACAGGGCCCCTCCTACGAGCAGTACTTC.